This T cell receptor beta chain was captured in a study of cytomegalovirus exposure and HLA in healthy donors. PCR amplification relied on 60 Vbeta primers (plus 13 Jbeta primers). The data were produced by immunoSEQ multiplex PCR, yet TCRdb's version contains in-frame clones alone and is incomplete. The sample holds fewer than 150,000 clones; 75% to 80% are singletons and the top ten take approximately 4.9%. V lost 6 bases, J lost 4 bases, and 7 bases stayed unmatched. Looked up from germline, CDR1 is SQVTM and CDR2 is ANQGSEA. The length of the CDR3 is 15 residues. The J gene is TRBJ2-3, the V gene TRBV29-1, with TRBD2 matching 13 bases. The TCR comes from a woman between 50 and 59 years old in good health and CMV-seronegative. Sequencing input: PBMCs. The CDR3: CSVGTSGGASDTQYF. Here the CDR3 DNA reads TGCAGCGTGGGAACTAGCGGGGGGGCCTCAGATACGCAGTATTTT.